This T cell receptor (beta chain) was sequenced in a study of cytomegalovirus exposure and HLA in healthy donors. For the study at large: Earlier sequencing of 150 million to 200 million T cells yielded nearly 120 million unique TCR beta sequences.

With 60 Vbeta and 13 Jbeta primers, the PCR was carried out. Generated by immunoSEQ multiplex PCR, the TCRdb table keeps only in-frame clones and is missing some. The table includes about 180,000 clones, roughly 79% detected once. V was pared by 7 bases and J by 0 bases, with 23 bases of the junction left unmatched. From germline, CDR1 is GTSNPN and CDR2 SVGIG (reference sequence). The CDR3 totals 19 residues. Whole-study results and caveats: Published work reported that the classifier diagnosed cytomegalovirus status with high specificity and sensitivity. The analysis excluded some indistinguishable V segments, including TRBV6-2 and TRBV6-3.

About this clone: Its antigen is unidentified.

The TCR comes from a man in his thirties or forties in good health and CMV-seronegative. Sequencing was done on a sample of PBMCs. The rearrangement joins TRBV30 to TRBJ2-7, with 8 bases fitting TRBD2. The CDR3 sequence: CAYQPGTRHETTSSYEQYF. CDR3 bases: TGTGCCTATCAACCTGGGACTAGACACGAGACGACCAGCTCCTACGAGCAGTACTTC.